The following is a TCR beta chain sequence with its context. Germline V gives CDR1 MNHEY, CDR2 SMNVEV (reference sequence). This CDR3 is 16 amino acids long. The source of the sample is a study of blood T cells in healthy people across ages. On the study more broadly: The template switching approach captured approximately one barcoded beta molecule for every two T cells.

Alongside a J-beta primer mix, a sample-barcoded 5' primer served in a second PCR lasting roughly 6 to 11 cycles. TCRdb itself ran the 5' RACE reads through MiXCR, one entry per CDR3 protein. Found here are about 1.4 million distinct CDR3 sequences, around 59% of them singletons; the top ten hold roughly 7%. The chain carries TRBV27 and TRBJ2-4, with 12 bases identical to TRBD2. The assigned J gene may be wrong: the sequence end matches TRBJ2-7 better. The origin of this receptor is a man between 18 and 29 years old in good health. Sequenced: blood. CDR3 nucleotide sequence: TGTGCCAGCAGCCCTACGGGACTAGCGGGTGTCAGCGAGCAGTACTTC. Translating gives CASSPTGLAGVSEQYF.